One sample yielded the 8 T cell receptor beta chains listed below, sequenced in a study of Ad26.COV2.S vaccination and SARS-CoV-2 variants. Method: immunoSEQ multiplex PCR; TCRdb's copy keeps in-frame clones and lacks some. The sample includes about 220,000 clones, 70% to 90% of them seen just once. The treatment was: 15 to 20 received Ad26.COV2.S at low or high dose, single or two shots; about 5 received placebo; per-sample allocation not given. Sample collection was performed on day 63 after the first vaccine or placebo injection. The sequences come from peripheral blood, collected in a trial of Ad26.COV2.S vaccine versus placebo. The receptors stem from a person aged 18-60 years who received the Ad26.COV2.S COVID-19 vaccine or a placebo.

This clone was detected only once. The chain combines TRBV6-5 with TRBJ2-7; 7 bases map to TRBD2. The germline gives CDR1 MNHEY, CDR2 SVGAGI. The V gene end was trimmed by 4 bases and the J gene end by 1 base; junction bases not matched to a gene: 7. There are 15 residues in the CDR3. CDR3 nucleotides: TGTGCCAGCAGTTCCCTTGGGGGGGGGTCCTACGAGCAGTACTTC. Protein: CASSSLGGGSYEQYF.

The chain employs TRBV28 and TRBJ2-3; D uncertain. The CDR3 covers 15 residues. In germline, CDR1 is MDHEN, CDR2 SYDVKM. V lost 3 bases and J 1 base, leaving 11 bases between the germline ends. The CDR3 loop is CASSFLGRRTDTQYF. In DNA, the CDR3 is TGTGCCAGCAGTTTTTTAGGTAGGCGCACAGATACGCAGTATTTT. Variable domain in full (rest from reference TRBV28 and TRBJ2-3): DVKVTQSSRYLVKRTGEKVFLECVQDMDHENMFWYRQDPGLGLRLIYFSYDVKMKEKGDIPEGYSVSREKKERFSLILESASTNQTSMYLCASSFLGRRTDTQYFGPGTRLTVL.

The rearrangement links TRBV6-2 or TRBV6-3 to TRBJ1-1, with D hard to call. The length of the CDR3 is 13 residues. Germline CDR1 is MNHEY and CDR2 is SVGEGT. V shed 0 bases and J shed 11 bases, with 13 bases lying between them. This CDR3 reads CASSYSTQPGAFF. DNA for the CDR3: TGTGCCAGCAGTTACTCGACACAGCCTGGGGCTTTCTTT.

The chain uses TRBV24-1 and TRBJ2-4, with unresolved D. Per the germline V gene, CDR1 is KGHDR and CDR2 is SFDVKD. This CDR3 comprises 17 residues. The ends were cut back, 0 bases at V and 0 bases at J, with 11 bases in the middle. The CDR3 nucleotides are TGTGCCACCAGTGATTTGCCAGACGAACTAGCCAAAAACATTCAGTACTTC. Encoded protein: CATSDLPDELAKNIQYF.

The chain is built from TRBV18 and TRBJ2-1; D remains ambiguous. Germline assignment: CDR1 KGHSH and CDR2 LQKENI. The CDR3 sequence is 16 residues long. The V gene lost 3 bases and the J gene lost 0 bases, with 12 bases spanning the gap. The CDR3 nucleotides read TGTGCCAGCTCACCCGCACAACTGAGCTCCTACAATGAGCAGTTCTTC. It specifies CASSPAQLSSYNEQFF. Variable domain in full (rest from reference TRBV18 and TRBJ2-1): NAGVMQNPRHLVRRRGQEARLRCSPMKGHSHVYWYRQLPEEGLKFMVYLQKENIIDESGMPKERFSAEFPKEGPSILRIQQVVRGDSAAYFCASSPAQLSSYNEQFFGPGTRLTVL.

The chain recombines TRBV5-1 with TRBJ2-6; TRBD1 matches at 9 bases. Germline CDR1 reads SGHRS; CDR2 reads YFSETQ. The CDR3 length is 17 residues. V lost 4 bases and J lost 0; bases outside the gene matches: 5. CDR3 amino acids: CASSAGTGLSGANVLTF. CDR3 nucleotides: TGCGCCAGCAGCGCCGGGACAGGGCTCTCTGGGGCCAACGTCCTGACTTTC.

The V gene is TRBV28, the J gene TRBJ1-4; 7 bases agree with TRBD1. The trim removed 6 bases at V and 5 bases at J, leaving 15 bases unmatched. Per the germline V gene, CDR1 is MDHEN and CDR2 is SYDVKM. The CDR3 length is 17 residues. CDR3 sequence (DNA): TGTGCCAGCAGCCCCGGAGACAGGGTAATCCGCAATGAAAAACTGTTTTTT. Encoded protein: CASSPGDRVIRNEKLFF.

The chain couples TRBV18 to TRBJ2-5; the D is unclear. Germline V gives CDR1 KGHSH, CDR2 LQKENI. This CDR3 is 14 amino acids long. Trimming stripped 5 bases from V and 5 bases from J, with 15 bases between. This CDR3 reads CASSKRVGVETQYF. The CDR3 region has the DNA TGTGCCAGCTCAAAAAGAGTCGGTGTGGAGACCCAGTACTTC.